A selection of T cell receptor beta chains follows, all from one sample in a study of shared clonotypes between healthy human individuals. Produced via immunoSEQ multiplex PCR; TCRdb's table is partial and in-frame only. The data contain 1,500,000 or so clones, 95% to 97% of them seen just once; the ten biggest clones take up 0.95% to 1.5%. The sample taken for sequencing was naive CD4+ T cells sorted from blood. These receptors were taken from a man aged 25-40 years in good health. Each CDR3 is given with its conserved first and last residue. The D gene is left open where the match is weak. A clone size is listed for some rows: how often the clone was seen (once, few, many), or a class if it is expanded.

cdr3_length: 15
clone_size: .
v_call: TRBV5-6
j_call: TRBJ2-1
d_call: TRBD2
cdr3_nt: TGTGCCAGCAGCTTAAGACTAGCGGGAGCCGGAGAGCAGTTCTTC
cdr3_aa: CASSLRLAGAGEQFF

cdr3_length: 13
clone_size: .
v_call: TRBV25-1
j_call: TRBJ1-1
d_call: TRBD1
cdr3_nt: TGTGCCAGCAGTGAATATCCGGACAGGGGTGCTTTCTTT
cdr3_aa: CASSEYPDRGAFF

cdr3_length: 15
clone_size: .
v_call: TRBV6-5
j_call: TRBJ2-7
d_call: .
cdr3_nt: TGTGCCAGCAGAACCTTAATCCCGGTTGTGTACGAGCAGTACTTC
cdr3_aa: CASRTLIPVVYEQYF

cdr3_length: 15
clone_size: .
v_call: TRBV9
j_call: TRBJ2-1
d_call: .
cdr3_nt: TGTGCCAGCAGCGTAGATTGGTACTCCTACAATGAGCAGTTCTTC
cdr3_aa: CASSVDWYSYNEQFF

cdr3_length: 15
clone_size: .
v_call: TRBV14
j_call: TRBJ1-1
d_call: .
cdr3_nt: TGTGCCAGCAAAGGTGCAGGGCCGGGTTTGGTAGGAGCTTTCTTT
cdr3_aa: CASKGAGPGLVGAFF

cdr3_length: 14
clone_size: .
v_call: TRBV6-6
j_call: TRBJ2-7
d_call: TRBD2
cdr3_nt: TGTGCCAGTATGGGGACTAGCGGGAACTACGAGCAGTACTTC
cdr3_aa: CASMGTSGNYEQYF

cdr3_length: 14
clone_size: once
v_call: TRBV28
j_call: TRBJ1-4
d_call: .
cdr3_nt: TGTGCCAGCAGTTTACGCAGGAGATATGAAAAACTGTTTTTT
cdr3_aa: CASSLRRRYEKLFF

cdr3_length: 15
clone_size: .
v_call: TRBV5-4
j_call: TRBJ2-3
d_call: TRBD1
cdr3_nt: TGTGCCAGCAGCTTGGACAGGGGTATCACAGATACGCAGTATTTT
cdr3_aa: CASSLDRGITDTQYF

cdr3_length: 16
clone_size: .
v_call: TRBV5-4
j_call: TRBJ2-6
d_call: TRBD1
cdr3_nt: TGTGCCAGCAGCGGGACAGGGAACTTGATGGCCAACGTCCTGACTTTC
cdr3_aa: CASSGTGNLMANVLTF

cdr3_length: 16
clone_size: .
v_call: TRBV9
j_call: TRBJ2-1
d_call: TRBD1
cdr3_nt: TGTGCCAGCAGCGAGGGGACAGTCGTCCCCTACAATGAGCAGTTCTTC
cdr3_aa: CASSEGTVVPYNEQFF

cdr3_length: 15
clone_size: .
v_call: TRBV7-9
j_call: TRBJ1-1
d_call: TRBD1
cdr3_nt: TGTGCCAGCAGCTGGTACAGGGGGGAGAACACTGAAGCTTTCTTT
cdr3_aa: CASSWYRGENTEAFF

cdr3_length: 15
clone_size: .
v_call: TRBV11-2
j_call: TRBJ1-2
d_call: TRBD1
cdr3_nt: TGTGCCAGCAGCCCAGACAGGGGGCGAGACTATGGCTACACCTTC
cdr3_aa: CASSPDRGRDYGYTF

cdr3_length: 16
clone_size: .
v_call: TRBV10-1
j_call: TRBJ2-1
d_call: TRBD2
cdr3_nt: TGCGCCAGCAGTGCCGCGCTAGCGGGGTGGGGCAATGAGCAGTTCTTC
cdr3_aa: CASSAALAGWGNEQFF

cdr3_length: 14
clone_size: .
v_call: TRBV5-1
j_call: TRBJ2-5
d_call: .
cdr3_nt: TGCGCCAGCAGCTTGCTGTCATGGGAGGAGACCCAGTACTTC
cdr3_aa: CASSLLSWEETQYF

cdr3_length: 11
clone_size: .
v_call: TRBV30
j_call: TRBJ2-7
d_call: .
cdr3_nt: TGTGCCTGGAGTGTTGGGTACGAGCAGTACTTC
cdr3_aa: CAWSVGYEQYF

cdr3_length: 14
clone_size: .
v_call: TRBV9
j_call: TRBJ2-3
d_call: .
cdr3_nt: TGTGCCAGCAGCGTAGAGGTTTTAGGAGATACGCAGTATTTT
cdr3_aa: CASSVEVLGDTQYF

cdr3_length: 13
clone_size: .
v_call: TRBV28
j_call: TRBJ1-5
d_call: .
cdr3_nt: TGTGCCAGCAGTTTGGAGTGGACCCAGCCCCAGCATTTT
cdr3_aa: CASSLEWTQPQHF

cdr3_length: 13
clone_size: .
v_call: TRBV30
j_call: TRBJ2-3
d_call: .
cdr3_nt: TGTGCCGAAGGGCAGGGGCACACAGATACGCAGTATTTT
cdr3_aa: CAEGQGHTDTQYF

cdr3_length: 15
clone_size: .
v_call: TRBV27
j_call: TRBJ2-1
d_call: TRBD2
cdr3_nt: TGTGCCAGCAGTATCCTTCCTAGCGGGTACAATGAGCAGTTCTTC
cdr3_aa: CASSILPSGYNEQFF

cdr3_length: 15
clone_size: .
v_call: TRBV28
j_call: TRBJ2-1
d_call: TRBD2
cdr3_nt: TGTGCCAGCAGTTTATCTAGCGGAGCCTACAATGAGCAGTTCTTC
cdr3_aa: CASSLSSGAYNEQFF

cdr3_length: 16
clone_size: .
v_call: TRBV11-2
j_call: TRBJ2-1
d_call: .
cdr3_nt: TGTGCCAGCAGCCGTCGCCCAGCGGTCTCCTACAATGAGCAGTTCTTC
cdr3_aa: CASSRRPAVSYNEQFF

cdr3_length: 14
clone_size: .
v_call: TRBV27
j_call: TRBJ2-7
d_call: .
cdr3_nt: TGTGCCAGCAGTTTACTCACAGGGCCATACGAGCAGTACTTC
cdr3_aa: CASSLLTGPYEQYF

cdr3_length: 16
clone_size: .
v_call: TRBV5-4
j_call: TRBJ1-1
d_call: .
cdr3_nt: TGTGCCAGCAGCTTGGGGGCTGGGGGGATGAACACTGAAGCTTTCTTT
cdr3_aa: CASSLGAGGMNTEAFF

cdr3_length: 17
clone_size: .
v_call: TRBV18
j_call: TRBJ2-7
d_call: TRBD1
cdr3_nt: TGTGCCAGCTCACCTATACCGGGACAGGGGGTTTACTACGAGCAGTACTTC
cdr3_aa: CASSPIPGQGVYYEQYF

cdr3_length: 15
clone_size: .
v_call: TRBV5-1
j_call: TRBJ2-7
d_call: TRBD2
cdr3_nt: TGCGCCAGCAGCTTGGCTACTAGCGGGATCTACGAGCAGTACTTC
cdr3_aa: CASSLATSGIYEQYF

cdr3_length: 14
clone_size: .
v_call: TRBV27
j_call: TRBJ1-5
d_call: .
cdr3_nt: TGTGCCAGCAGGAGAGGGTACAGCAATCAGCCCCAGCATTTT
cdr3_aa: CASRRGYSNQPQHF

cdr3_length: 15
clone_size: .
v_call: TRBV5-4
j_call: TRBJ2-1
d_call: TRBD2
cdr3_nt: TGTGCCAGCAGCCGTAGCGGGAGCTCCTACAATGAGCAGTTCTTC
cdr3_aa: CASSRSGSSYNEQFF

cdr3_length: 13
clone_size: .
v_call: TRBV10-3
j_call: TRBJ2-5
d_call: .
cdr3_nt: TGTGCCATCAGTGAAGGTATCCCAGAGACCCAGTACTTC
cdr3_aa: CAISEGIPETQYF

cdr3_length: 15
clone_size: once
v_call: TRBV5-1
j_call: TRBJ2-7
d_call: TRBD1
cdr3_nt: TGCGCCAGCAGCTCCGGGACAGGGTCTTCCTACGAGCAGTACTTC
cdr3_aa: CASSSGTGSSYEQYF

cdr3_length: 14
clone_size: .
v_call: TRBV5-4
j_call: TRBJ2-4
d_call: .
cdr3_nt: TGTGCCAGCAGCCCTAAGGGGGGGGAAAACATTCAGTACTTC
cdr3_aa: CASSPKGGENIQYF

cdr3_length: 14
clone_size: .
v_call: TRBV7-2
j_call: TRBJ2-7
d_call: .
cdr3_nt: TGTGCCAGCAGCTGGGTACCTAGCTCCTACGAGCAGTACTTC
cdr3_aa: CASSWVPSSYEQYF

cdr3_length: 14
clone_size: .
v_call: TRBV10-3
j_call: TRBJ2-5
d_call: TRBD1
cdr3_nt: TGTGCCATCAGTGCCACGAGGGGGCGTGAGACCCAGTACTTC
cdr3_aa: CAISATRGRETQYF

cdr3_length: 13
clone_size: .
v_call: TRBV30
j_call: TRBJ2-5
d_call: TRBD2
cdr3_nt: TGTGCCTGCTTTTCTGCGGGGGGGGAGACCCAGTACTTC
cdr3_aa: CACFSAGGETQYF

cdr3_length: 14
clone_size: .
v_call: TRBV6-5
j_call: TRBJ2-7
d_call: .
cdr3_nt: TGTGCCAGCACCAGGGAGAGGGCGGGCTACGAGCAGTACTTC
cdr3_aa: CASTRERAGYEQYF

cdr3_length: 16
clone_size: .
v_call: TRBV15
j_call: TRBJ2-3
d_call: .
cdr3_nt: TGTGCCACCAGCGGATCTTTAGCTACTAGCACAGATACGCAGTATTTT
cdr3_aa: CATSGSLATSTDTQYF

cdr3_length: 13
clone_size: .
v_call: TRBV4-3
j_call: TRBJ2-1
d_call: .
cdr3_nt: TGCGCCAGCAGCCAAGAGGACAGTTCCCGTAAGTTCTTC
cdr3_aa: CASSQEDSSRKFF